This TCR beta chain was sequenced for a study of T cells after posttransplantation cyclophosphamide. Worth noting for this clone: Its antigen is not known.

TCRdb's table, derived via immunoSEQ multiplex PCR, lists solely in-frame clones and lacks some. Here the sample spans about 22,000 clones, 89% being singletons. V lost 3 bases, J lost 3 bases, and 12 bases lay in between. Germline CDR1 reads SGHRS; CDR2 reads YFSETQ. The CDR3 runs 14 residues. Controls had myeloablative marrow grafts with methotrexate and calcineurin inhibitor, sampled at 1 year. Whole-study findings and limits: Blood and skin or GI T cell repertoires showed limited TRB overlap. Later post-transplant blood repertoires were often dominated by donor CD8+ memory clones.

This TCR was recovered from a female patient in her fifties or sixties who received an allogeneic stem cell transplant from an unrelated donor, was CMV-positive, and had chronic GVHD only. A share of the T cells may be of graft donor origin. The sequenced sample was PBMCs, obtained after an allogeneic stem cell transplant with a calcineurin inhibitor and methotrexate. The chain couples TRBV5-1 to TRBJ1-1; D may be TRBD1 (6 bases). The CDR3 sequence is CASSSGQPYTEAFF. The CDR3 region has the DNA TGCGCCAGCAGCTCCGGACAGCCCTACACTGAAGCTTTCTTT. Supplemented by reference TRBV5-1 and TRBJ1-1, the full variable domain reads KAGVTQTPRYLIKTRGQQVTLSCSPISGHRSVSWYQQTPGQGLQFLFEYFSETQRNKGNFPGRFSGRQFSNSRSEMNVSTLELGDSALYLCASSSGQPYTEAFFGQGTRLTVV.